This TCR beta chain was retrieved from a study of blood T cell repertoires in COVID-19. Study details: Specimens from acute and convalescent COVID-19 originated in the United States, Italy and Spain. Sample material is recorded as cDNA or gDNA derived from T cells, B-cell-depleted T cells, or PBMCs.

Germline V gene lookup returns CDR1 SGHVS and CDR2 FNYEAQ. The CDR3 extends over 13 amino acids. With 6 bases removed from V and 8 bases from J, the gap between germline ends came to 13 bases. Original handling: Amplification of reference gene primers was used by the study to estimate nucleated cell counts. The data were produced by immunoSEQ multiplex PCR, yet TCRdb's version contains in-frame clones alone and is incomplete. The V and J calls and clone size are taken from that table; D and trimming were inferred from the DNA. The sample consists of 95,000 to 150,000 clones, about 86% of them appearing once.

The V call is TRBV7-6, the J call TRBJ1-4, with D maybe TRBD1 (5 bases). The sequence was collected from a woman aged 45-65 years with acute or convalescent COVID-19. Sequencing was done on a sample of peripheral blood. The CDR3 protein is CASRPTGGEKLFF. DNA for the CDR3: TGTGCCAGCAGACCAACGGGGGGGGAAAAACTGTTTTTT.